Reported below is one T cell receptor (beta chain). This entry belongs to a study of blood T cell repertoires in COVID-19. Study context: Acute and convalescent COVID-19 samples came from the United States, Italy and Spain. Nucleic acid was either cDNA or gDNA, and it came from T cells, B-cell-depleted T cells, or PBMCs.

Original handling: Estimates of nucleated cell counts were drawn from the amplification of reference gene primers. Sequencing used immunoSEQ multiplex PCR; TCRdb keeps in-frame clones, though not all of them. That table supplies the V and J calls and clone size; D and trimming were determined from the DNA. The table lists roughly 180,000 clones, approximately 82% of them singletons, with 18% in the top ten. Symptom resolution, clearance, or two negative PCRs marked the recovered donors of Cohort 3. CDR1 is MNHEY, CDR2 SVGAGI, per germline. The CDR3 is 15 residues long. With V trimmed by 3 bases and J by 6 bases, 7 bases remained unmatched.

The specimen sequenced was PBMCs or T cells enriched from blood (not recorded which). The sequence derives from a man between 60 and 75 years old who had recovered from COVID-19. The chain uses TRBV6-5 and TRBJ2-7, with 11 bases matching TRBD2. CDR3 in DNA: TGTGCCAGCAGTTATTCGGCTAGCGGGAGGCTCGAGCAGTACTTC. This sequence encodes CASSYSASGRLEQYF.